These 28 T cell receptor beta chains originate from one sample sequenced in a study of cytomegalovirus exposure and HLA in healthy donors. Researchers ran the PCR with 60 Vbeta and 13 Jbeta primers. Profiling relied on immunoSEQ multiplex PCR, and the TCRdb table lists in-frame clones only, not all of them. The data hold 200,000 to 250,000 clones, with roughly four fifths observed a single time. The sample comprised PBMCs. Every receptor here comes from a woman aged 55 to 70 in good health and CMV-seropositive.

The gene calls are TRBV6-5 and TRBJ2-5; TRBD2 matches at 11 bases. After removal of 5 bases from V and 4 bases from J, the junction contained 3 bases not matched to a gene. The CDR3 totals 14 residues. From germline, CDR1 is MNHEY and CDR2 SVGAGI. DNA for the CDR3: TGTGCCAGCAGTCTAGCGGGAGGACCAGAGACCCAGTACTTC. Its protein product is CASSLAGGPETQYF.

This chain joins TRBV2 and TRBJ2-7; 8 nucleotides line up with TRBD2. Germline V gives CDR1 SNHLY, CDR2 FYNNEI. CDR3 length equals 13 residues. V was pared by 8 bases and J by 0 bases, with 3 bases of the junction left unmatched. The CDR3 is CASRSGSSYEQYF. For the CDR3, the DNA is TGTGCCAGCCGAAGCGGGAGCTCCTACGAGCAGTACTTC.

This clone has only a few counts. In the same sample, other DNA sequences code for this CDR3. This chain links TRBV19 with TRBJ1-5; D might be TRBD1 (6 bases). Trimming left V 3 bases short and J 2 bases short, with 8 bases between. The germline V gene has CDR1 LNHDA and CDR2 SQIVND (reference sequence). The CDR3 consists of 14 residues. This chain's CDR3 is CASSIRQGNQPQHF. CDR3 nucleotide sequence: TGTGCCAGTAGTATTCGACAGGGCAATCAGCCCCAGCATTTT.

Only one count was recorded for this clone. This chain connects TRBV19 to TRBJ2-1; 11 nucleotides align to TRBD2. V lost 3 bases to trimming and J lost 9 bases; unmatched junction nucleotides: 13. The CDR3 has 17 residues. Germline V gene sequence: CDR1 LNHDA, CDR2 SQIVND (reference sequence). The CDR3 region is CASSIYSGRAKVSEQFF. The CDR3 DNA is TGTGCCAGTAGTATCTATAGCGGGAGGGCCAAGGTTTCTGAGCAGTTCTTC.

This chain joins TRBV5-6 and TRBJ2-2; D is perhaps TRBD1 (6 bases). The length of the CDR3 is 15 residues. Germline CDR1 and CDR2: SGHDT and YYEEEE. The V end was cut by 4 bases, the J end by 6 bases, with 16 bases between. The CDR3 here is CASSGHGGRPGELFF. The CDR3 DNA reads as TGTGCCAGCAGCGGCCATGGGGGCCGCCCCGGGGAGCTGTTTTTT. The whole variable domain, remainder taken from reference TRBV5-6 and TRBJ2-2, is DAGVTQSPTHLIKTRGQQVTLRCSPKSGHDTVSWYQQALGQGPQFIFQYYEEEERQRGNFPDRFSGHQFPNYSSELNVNALLLGDSALYLCASSGHGGRPGELFFGEGSRLTVL.

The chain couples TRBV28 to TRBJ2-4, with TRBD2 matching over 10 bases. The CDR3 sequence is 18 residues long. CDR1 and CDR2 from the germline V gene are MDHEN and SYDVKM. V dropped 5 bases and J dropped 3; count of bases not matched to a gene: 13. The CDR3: CASSGLAGAWVSKNIQYF. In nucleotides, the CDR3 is TGTGCCAGCAGTGGGCTAGCGGGAGCGTGGGTGAGCAAAAACATTCAGTACTTC. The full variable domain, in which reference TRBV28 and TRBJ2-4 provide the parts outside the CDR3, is DVKVTQSSRYLVKRTGEKVFLECVQDMDHENMFWYRQDPGLGLRLIYFSYDVKMKEKGDIPEGYSVSREKKERFSLILESASTNQTSMYLCASSGLAGAWVSKNIQYFGAGTRLSVL.

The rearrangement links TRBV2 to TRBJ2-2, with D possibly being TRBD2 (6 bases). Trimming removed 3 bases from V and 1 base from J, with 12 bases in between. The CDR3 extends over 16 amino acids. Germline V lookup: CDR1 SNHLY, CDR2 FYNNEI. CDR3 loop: CASSEIGSENTGELFF. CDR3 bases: TGTGCCAGCAGTGAGATCGGGAGTGAGAACACCGGGGAGCTGTTTTTT.

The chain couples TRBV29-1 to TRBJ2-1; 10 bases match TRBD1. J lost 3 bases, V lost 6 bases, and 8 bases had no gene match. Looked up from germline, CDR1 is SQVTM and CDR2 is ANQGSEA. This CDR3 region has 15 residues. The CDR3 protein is CSVASGTGDYNEQFF. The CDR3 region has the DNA TGCAGCGTCGCAAGTGGGACAGGGGACTACAATGAGCAGTTCTTC.

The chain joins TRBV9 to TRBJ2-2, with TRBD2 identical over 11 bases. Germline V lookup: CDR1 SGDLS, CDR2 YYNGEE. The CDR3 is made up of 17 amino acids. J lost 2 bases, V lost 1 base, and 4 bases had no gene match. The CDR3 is CASSVTSGRYNTGELFF. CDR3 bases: TGTGCCAGCAGCGTAACTAGCGGGAGATATAACACCGGGGAGCTGTTTTTT.

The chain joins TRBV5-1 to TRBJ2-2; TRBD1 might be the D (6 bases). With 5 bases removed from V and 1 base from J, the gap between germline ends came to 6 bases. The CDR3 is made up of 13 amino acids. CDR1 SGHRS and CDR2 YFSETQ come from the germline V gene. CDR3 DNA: TGCGCCAGCAGGGACAGGAACACCGGGGAGCTGTTTTTT. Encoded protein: CASRDRNTGELFF.

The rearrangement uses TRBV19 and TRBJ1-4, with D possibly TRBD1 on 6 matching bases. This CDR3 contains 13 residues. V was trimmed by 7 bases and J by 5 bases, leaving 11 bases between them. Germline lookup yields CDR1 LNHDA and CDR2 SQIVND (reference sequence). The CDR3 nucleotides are TGTGCCAGTACTCGTAGGGGGAATGAAAAACTGTTTTTT. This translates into CASTRRGNEKLFF.

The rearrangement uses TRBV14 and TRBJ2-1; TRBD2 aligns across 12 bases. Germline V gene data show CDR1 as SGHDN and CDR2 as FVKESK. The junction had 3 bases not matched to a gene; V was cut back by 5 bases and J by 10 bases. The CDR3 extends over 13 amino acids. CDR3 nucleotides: TGTGCCAGCAGCTTTCTAGCGGGAGGGGAGCAGTTCTTC. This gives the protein CASSFLAGGEQFF.

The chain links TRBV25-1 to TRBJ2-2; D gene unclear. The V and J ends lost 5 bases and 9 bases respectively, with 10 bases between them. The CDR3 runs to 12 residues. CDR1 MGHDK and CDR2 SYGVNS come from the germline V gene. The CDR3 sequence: CASSIWSRELFF. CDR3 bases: TGTGCCAGCAGTATTTGGAGTAGGGAGCTGTTTTTT.

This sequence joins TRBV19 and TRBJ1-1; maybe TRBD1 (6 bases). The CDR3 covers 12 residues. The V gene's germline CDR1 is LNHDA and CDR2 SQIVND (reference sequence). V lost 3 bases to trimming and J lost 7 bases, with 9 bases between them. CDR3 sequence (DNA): TGTGCCAGTAGTATCAGGGGATATGAAGCTTTCTTT. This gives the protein CASSIRGYEAFF.

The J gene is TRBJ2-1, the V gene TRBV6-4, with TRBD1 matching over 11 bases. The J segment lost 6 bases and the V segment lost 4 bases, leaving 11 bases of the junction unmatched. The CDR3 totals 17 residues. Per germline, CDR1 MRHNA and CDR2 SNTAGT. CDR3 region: CASSGAPGTGGGNEQFF. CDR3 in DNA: TGTGCCAGCAGTGGCGCACCCGGGACAGGGGGTGGCAATGAGCAGTTCTTC.

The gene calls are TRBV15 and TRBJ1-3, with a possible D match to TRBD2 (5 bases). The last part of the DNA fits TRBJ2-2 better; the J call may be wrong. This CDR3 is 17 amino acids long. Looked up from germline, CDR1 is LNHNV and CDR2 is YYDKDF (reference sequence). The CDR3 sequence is CATSRDGLRLNTGELFF. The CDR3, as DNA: TGTGCCACCAGCAGAGATGGACTGCGGCTGAACACCGGGGAGCTGTTTTTT.

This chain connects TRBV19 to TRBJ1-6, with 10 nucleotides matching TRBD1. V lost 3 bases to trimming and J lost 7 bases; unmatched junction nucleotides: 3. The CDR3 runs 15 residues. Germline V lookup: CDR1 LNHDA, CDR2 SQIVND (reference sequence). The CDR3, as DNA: TGTGCCAGTAGTATGGGACAGGGGCTCAATTCACCCCTCCACTTT. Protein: CASSMGQGLNSPLHF.

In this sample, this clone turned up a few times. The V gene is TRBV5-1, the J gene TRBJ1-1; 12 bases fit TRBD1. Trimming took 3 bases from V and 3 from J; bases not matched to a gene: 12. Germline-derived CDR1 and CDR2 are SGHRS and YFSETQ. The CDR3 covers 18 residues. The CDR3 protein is CASSSSGTGGFRYTEAFF. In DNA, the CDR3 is TGCGCCAGCAGCTCCTCCGGGACAGGGGGCTTTCGGTACACTGAAGCTTTCTTT.

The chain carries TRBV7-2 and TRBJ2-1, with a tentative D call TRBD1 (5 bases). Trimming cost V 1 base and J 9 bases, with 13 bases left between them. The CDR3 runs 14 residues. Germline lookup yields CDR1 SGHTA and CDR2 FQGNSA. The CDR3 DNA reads TGTGCCAGCAGCTTAGGTGCAGGGAAGGGTGAGCAGTTCTTC. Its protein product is CASSLGAGKGEQFF.

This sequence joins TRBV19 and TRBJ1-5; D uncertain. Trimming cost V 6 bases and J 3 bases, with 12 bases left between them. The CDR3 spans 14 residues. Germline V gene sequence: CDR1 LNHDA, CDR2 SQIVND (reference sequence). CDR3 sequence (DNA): TGTGCCAGTAGCCTGCTAGGATCCAATCAGCCCCAGCATTTT. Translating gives CASSLLGSNQPQHF.

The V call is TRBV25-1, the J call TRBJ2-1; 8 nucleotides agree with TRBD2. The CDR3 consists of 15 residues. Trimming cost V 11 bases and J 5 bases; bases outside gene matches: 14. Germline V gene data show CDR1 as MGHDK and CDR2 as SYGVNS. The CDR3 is CASLPGGSLNNEQFF. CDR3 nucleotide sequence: TGTGCCTCTCTCCCGGGAGGGTCGCTTAACAATGAGCAGTTCTTC.

In DNA, the CDR3 is TGTGCCAGCAGTGATACAAACAGGGGGAAGGAAGCTTTCTTT. Protein: CASSDTNRGKEAFF. The J gene is TRBJ1-1, the V gene TRBV2; 8 positions agree with TRBD1. Germline trimming cut 3 bases from V and 8 bases from J; bases unmatched to any gene: 8. From germline, CDR1 is SNHLY and CDR2 FYNNEI. This CDR3 is 14 amino acids long.

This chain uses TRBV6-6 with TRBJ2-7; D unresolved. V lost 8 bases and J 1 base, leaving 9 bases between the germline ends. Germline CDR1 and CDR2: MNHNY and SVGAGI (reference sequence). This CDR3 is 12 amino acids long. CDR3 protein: CASVAESYEQYF. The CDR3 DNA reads TGTGCCAGCGTAGCAGAGTCCTACGAGCAGTACTTC.

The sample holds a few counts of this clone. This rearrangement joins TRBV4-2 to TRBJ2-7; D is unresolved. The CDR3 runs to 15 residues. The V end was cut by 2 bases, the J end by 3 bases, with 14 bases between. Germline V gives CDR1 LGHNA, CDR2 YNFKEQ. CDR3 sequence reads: CASSQQTTGSYEQYF. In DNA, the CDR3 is TGTGCCAGCAGCCAACAAACTACCGGAAGCTACGAGCAGTACTTC.

CDR3 sequence reads: CASSPRGGKLFF. Here the CDR3 DNA reads TGTGCCAGCAGTCCCCGTGGCGGGAAACTGTTTTTT. The chain has TRBV27 and TRBJ1-4; unclear D gene. The germline CDR1 and CDR2 sequences are MNHEY and SMNVEV (reference sequence). Trimming pared 5 bases from V and 11 bases from J, leaving 12 bases between. The CDR3 loop spans 12 amino acids.

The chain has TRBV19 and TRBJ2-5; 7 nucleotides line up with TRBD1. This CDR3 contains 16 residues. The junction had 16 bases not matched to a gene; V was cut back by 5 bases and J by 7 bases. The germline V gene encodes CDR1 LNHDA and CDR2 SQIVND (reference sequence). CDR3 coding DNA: TGTGCCAGTAGTGCGGCACAGGGGCGCGGCCGGTTGACCCAGTACTTC. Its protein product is CASSAAQGRGRLTQYF. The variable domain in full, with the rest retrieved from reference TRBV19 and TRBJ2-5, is DGGITQSPKYLFRKEGQNVTLSCEQNLNHDAMYWYRQDPGQGLRLIYYSQIVNDFQKGDIAEGYSVSREKKESFPLTVTSAQKNPTAFYLCASSAAQGRGRLTQYFGPGTRLLVL.

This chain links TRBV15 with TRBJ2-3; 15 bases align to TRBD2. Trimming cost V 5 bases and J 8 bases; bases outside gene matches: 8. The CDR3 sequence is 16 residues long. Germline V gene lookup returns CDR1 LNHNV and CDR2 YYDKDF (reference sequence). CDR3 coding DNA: TGTGCCACCAGCGGGGGACTAGCGGGAGGTTTAGGTACGCAGTATTTT. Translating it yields CATSGGLAGGLGTQYF.

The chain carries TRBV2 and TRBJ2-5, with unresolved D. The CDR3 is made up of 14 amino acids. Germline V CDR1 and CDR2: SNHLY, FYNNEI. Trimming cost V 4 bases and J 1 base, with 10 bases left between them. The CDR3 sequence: CASSVGAIQETQYF. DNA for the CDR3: TGTGCCAGCAGTGTAGGAGCGATCCAAGAGACCCAGTACTTC.